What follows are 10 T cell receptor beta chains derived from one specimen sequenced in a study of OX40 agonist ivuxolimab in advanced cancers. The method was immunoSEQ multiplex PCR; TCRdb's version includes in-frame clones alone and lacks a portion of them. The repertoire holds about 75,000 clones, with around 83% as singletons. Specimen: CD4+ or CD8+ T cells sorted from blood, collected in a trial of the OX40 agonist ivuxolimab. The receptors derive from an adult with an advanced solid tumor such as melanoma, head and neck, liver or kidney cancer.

CDR3 residues: CASSHLNEQYF. CDR3 DNA sequence: TGTGCCAGCAGCCACCTCAACGAGCAGTACTTC. The chain employs TRBV6-5 and TRBJ2-7; D is unclear. Germline V gene lookup returns CDR1 MNHEY and CDR2 SVGAGI. The V and J ends lost 6 bases and 5 bases respectively, with 8 bases between them. The CDR3 totals 11 residues.

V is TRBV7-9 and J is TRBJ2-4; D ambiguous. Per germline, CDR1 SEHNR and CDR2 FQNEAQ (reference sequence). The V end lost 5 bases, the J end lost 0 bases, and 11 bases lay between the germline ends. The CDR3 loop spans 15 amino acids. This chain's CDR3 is CASSGSILAKNIQYF. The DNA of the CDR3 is TGTGCCAGCAGCGGTAGTATTCTAGCCAAAAACATTCAGTACTTC.

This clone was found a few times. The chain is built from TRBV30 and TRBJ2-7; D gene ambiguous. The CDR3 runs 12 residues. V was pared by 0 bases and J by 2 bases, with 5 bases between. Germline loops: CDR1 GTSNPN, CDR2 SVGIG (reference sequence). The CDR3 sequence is CAWSVGAYEQYF. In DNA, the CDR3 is TGTGCCTGGAGTGTGGGTGCCTACGAGCAGTACTTC.

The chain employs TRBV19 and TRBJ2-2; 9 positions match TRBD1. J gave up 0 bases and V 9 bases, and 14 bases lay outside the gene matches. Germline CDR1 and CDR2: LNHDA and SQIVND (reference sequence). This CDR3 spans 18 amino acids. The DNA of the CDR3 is TGTGCCAGCCGCCCCGGGACAGGGAGACCACCGAACACCGGGGAGCTGTTTTTT. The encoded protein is CASRPGTGRPPNTGELFF.

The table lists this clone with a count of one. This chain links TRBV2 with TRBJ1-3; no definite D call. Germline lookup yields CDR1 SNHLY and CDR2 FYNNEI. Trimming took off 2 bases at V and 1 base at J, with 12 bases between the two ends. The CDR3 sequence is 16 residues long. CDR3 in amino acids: CASSESGSQSGNTIYF. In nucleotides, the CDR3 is TGTGCCAGCAGTGAATCGGGCAGTCAGTCTGGAAACACCATATATTTT.

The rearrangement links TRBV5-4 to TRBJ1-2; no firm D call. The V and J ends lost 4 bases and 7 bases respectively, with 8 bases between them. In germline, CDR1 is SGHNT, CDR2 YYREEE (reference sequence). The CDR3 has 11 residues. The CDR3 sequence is CASSTHAGYTF. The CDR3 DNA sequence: TGTGCCAGCAGCACCCATGCTGGCTACACCTTC. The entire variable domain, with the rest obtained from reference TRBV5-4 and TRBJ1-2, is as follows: ETGVTQSPTHLIKTRGQQVTLRCSSQSGHNTVSWYQQALGQGPQFIFQYYREEENGRGNFPPRFSGLQFPNYSSELNVNALELDDSALYLCASSTHAGYTFGSGTRLTVV.

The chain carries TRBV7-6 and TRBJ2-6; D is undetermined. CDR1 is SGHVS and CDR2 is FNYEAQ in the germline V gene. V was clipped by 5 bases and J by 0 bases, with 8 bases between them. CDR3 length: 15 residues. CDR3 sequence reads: CASSITVSGANVLTF. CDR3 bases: TGTGCCAGCAGCATAACAGTCTCTGGGGCCAACGTCCTGACTTTC.

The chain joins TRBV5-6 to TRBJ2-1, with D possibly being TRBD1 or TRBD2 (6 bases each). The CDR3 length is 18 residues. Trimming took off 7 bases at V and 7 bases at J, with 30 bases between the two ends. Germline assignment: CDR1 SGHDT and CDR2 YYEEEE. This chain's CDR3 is CASSSLFVSGVRGNEQFF. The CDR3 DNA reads TGTGCCAGCTCGTCCCTATTCGTGTCGGGGGTTAGGGGGAATGAGCAGTTCTTC.

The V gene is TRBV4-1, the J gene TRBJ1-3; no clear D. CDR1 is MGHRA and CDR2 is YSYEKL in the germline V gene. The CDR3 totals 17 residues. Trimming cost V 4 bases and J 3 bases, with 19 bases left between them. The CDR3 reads CASSPRQKGWDGNTIYF. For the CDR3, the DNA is TGCGCCAGCAGCCCGAGGCAGAAGGGATGGGATGGAAACACCATATATTTT.

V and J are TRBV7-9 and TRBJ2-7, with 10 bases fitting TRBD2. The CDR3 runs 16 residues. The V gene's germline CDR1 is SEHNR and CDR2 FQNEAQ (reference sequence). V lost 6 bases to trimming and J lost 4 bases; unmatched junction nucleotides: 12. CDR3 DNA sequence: TGTGCCAGCAGAGAGAGCGGGAGGGCGGGTTCGTACGAGCAGTACTTC. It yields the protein CASRESGRAGSYEQYF. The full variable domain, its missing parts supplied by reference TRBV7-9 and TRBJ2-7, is DTGVSQNPRHKITKRGQNVTFRCDPISEHNRLYWYRQTLGQGPEFLTYFQNEAQLEKSRLLSDRFSAERPKGSFSTLEIQRTEQGDSAMYLCASRESGRAGSYEQYFGPGTRLTVT.